The next 30 T cell receptor beta chains were all read from a single sample in a study of Ad26.COV2.S vaccination and SARS-CoV-2 variants. Treatment of the sample: around 19 received Ad26.COV2.S at low or high dose, single or two shots; 5 received placebo; per-sample allocation not given. Material that was analyzed had been drawn on day 63 after the first vaccine or placebo injection. Sequencing was performed with immunoSEQ multiplex PCR; in TCRdb, only in-frame clones are kept and a portion is missing. The table shows a few hundred thousand clones, with approximately 88% occurring only once. The material sequenced was peripheral blood, taken in a trial of Ad26.COV2.S vaccine versus placebo. Receptor source: a person aged 18-60 years who received the Ad26.COV2.S COVID-19 vaccine or a placebo.

For this clone: This specimen includes other DNA sequences encoding the same CDR3. J is TRBJ1-6 and V is TRBV19; 7 bases are a match to TRBD1. J gave up 0 bases and V 1 base, and 3 bases lay outside the gene matches. The CDR3 has 17 residues. The germline gives CDR1 LNHDA, CDR2 SQIVND (reference sequence). The CDR3 nucleotides are TGTGCCAGTAGTATAGGACAGGGAAGCTCCTATAATTCACCCCTCCACTTT. Encoded protein: CASSIGQGSSYNSPLHF.

V usage is TRBV11-3 and J usage is TRBJ2-3; no definite D call. The CDR3 totals 13 residues. Germline V gene data show CDR1 as SGHNT and CDR2 as YENEEA. Trimming removed 5 bases from V and 6 bases from J, with 12 bases in between. CDR3 nucleotide sequence: TGTGCCAGCAGCCGTTCGCCCCAGGATACGCAGTATTTT. Encoded protein: CASSRSPQDTQYF.

J is TRBJ1-2 and V is TRBV7-8; D unclear. There are 12 residues in the CDR3. Germline CDR1 reads SGHVS; CDR2 reads FQNEAQ. Trimming took off 5 bases at V and 7 bases at J, with 11 bases between the two ends. The CDR3 DNA reads as TGTGCCAGCAGCCAAAGTGATCTTGGCTACACCTTC. Translation gives CASSQSDLGYTF.

CDR3 loop: CASSLRGQGLVGRGENTGELFF. The CDR3 DNA is TGTGCCAGCAGCCTCCGGGGGCAGGGCCTGGTTGGCAGGGGGGAAAACACCGGGGAGCTGTTTTTT. The chain uses TRBV7-8 and TRBJ2-2, with D possibly being TRBD1 (7 bases). CDR3 length equals 22 residues. V lost 5 bases and J 2 bases, leaving 33 bases between the germline ends. Germline V gene lookup returns CDR1 SGHVS and CDR2 FQNEAQ.

The chain couples TRBV28 to TRBJ1-4; D gene uncertain. CDR3 size: 13 residues. Trimming left V 6 bases short and J 8 bases short, with 13 bases between. The germline V gene encodes CDR1 MDHEN and CDR2 SYDVKM. The CDR3 coding sequence is TGTGCCAGCAGCCCCGAACTTGAAGAAAAACTGTTTTTT. Translating it yields CASSPELEEKLFF.

The V and J genes are TRBV30 and TRBJ2-3; perhaps TRBD1 as D (6 bases). CDR3 length: 14 amino acids. Germline V lookup: CDR1 GTSNPN, CDR2 SVGIG (reference sequence). V lost 0 bases and J lost 7, with 14 bases in between. The CDR3 reads CAWSVGGRRYTQYF. The CDR3 DNA reads TGTGCCTGGAGTGTAGGGGGAAGGCGATATACGCAGTATTTT.

The J gene is TRBJ2-2, the V gene TRBV28; 7 bases align to TRBD2. Germline loops: CDR1 MDHEN, CDR2 SYDVKM. CDR3 length equals 19 residues. With V trimmed by 5 bases and J by 2 bases, 17 bases remained unmatched. The CDR3 region is CASSLGDSLRAGNTGELFF. In DNA form, the CDR3 reads TGTGCCAGCAGTCTAGGGGACTCCCTAAGAGCGGGAAACACCGGGGAGCTGTTTTTT.

The chain employs TRBV7-8 and TRBJ1-3; no firm D call. CDR3 size: 14 residues. V lost 1 base and J 4 bases, leaving 8 bases between the germline ends. Germline lookup yields CDR1 SGHVS and CDR2 FQNEAQ. The CDR3 bases are TGTGCCAGCAGCTTAGTAGGGTCAGGAAACACCATATATTTT. Translation: CASSLVGSGNTIYF.

CDR3 sequence reads: CASSLSGAIPYEQYF. The CDR3 coding sequence is TGTGCCAGCAGTCTTTCGGGCGCCATCCCCTACGAGCAGTACTTC. The chain is built from TRBV6-2 or TRBV6-3 and TRBJ2-7; D not resolved. V lost 5 bases to trimming and J lost 2 bases, with 16 bases between them. The CDR3 consists of 15 residues. Germline-derived CDR1 and CDR2 are MNHEY and SVGEGT.

The sample holds one count of this clone. The rearrangement links TRBV20-1 to TRBJ2-3, with D unresolved. The V gene lost 3 bases and the J gene lost 4 bases, with 8 bases spanning the gap. This CDR3 has 12 amino acids. The germline V gene encodes CDR1 DFQATT and CDR2 SNEGSKA (reference sequence). The CDR3 is CSASQASDTQYF. CDR3 nucleotide sequence: TGCAGTGCTAGTCAGGCGTCAGATACGCAGTATTTT.

The V and J genes are TRBV5-5 and TRBJ2-5, with 12 positions matching TRBD1. The CDR3 consists of 16 residues. V shed 2 bases and J 5 bases; nucleotides not matched to a gene: 7. Germline CDR1 and CDR2: SGHKS and YYEKEE (reference sequence). The CDR3 DNA reads TGTGCCAGCAGCTTAACGGGACAGGGGGCTAGGGAGACCCAGTACTTC. This codes for CASSLTGQGARETQYF.

The rearrangement uses TRBV21-1 and TRBJ1-4; the D call TRBD1 from the table was never checked on the DNA. TRBV21-1 constitutes a pseudogene. This CDR3 is 14 amino acids long. For the CDR3, the DNA is TGTGCCAGCAGGGCGGACAGGGCTAATGAAAAACTGTTTTTT. Translation: CASRADRANEKLFF.

This chain connects TRBV28 to TRBJ1-5; D may be TRBD1 (5 bases). CDR1 is MDHEN, CDR2 SYDVKM, per germline. This CDR3 is 12 amino acids long. Trimming stripped 7 bases from V and 7 bases from J, with 11 bases between. Here the CDR3 reads CASTSGSQPQHF. CDR3 nucleotide sequence: TGTGCCAGCACCTCAGGGAGCCAGCCCCAGCATTTT.

The chain is built from TRBV11-2 and TRBJ1-1; no definite D call. The ends were cut back, 1 base at V and 0 bases at J, with 12 bases in the middle. The CDR3 totals 16 residues. Per the germline V gene, CDR1 is SGHAT and CDR2 is FQNNGV. In nucleotides, the CDR3 is TGTGCCAGCAGCTTAGCCGCACAACTCATGAACACTGAAGCTTTCTTT. Protein: CASSLAAQLMNTEAFF.

This chain joins TRBV27 and TRBJ2-1; D might be TRBD2 (5 bases). Trimming took 5 bases from V and 6 from J, leaving 17 bases between them. The CDR3 spans 15 residues. The germline V gene has CDR1 MNHEY and CDR2 SMNVEV (reference sequence). CDR3 sequence: CASSLGLTQVNEQFF. In nucleotides, the CDR3 is TGTGCCAGCAGTCTCGGACTGACTCAAGTCAATGAGCAGTTCTTC.

V gene TRBV29-1 combines with J gene TRBJ2-5; D gene unclear. The V end lost 3 bases, the J end lost 6 bases, and 20 bases lay between the germline ends. Germline V gives CDR1 SQVTM, CDR2 ANQGSEA. This CDR3 is 15 amino acids long. The CDR3 sequence: CSVEGLKGAMKTQYF. CDR3 nucleotides: TGCAGCGTTGAGGGCTTGAAGGGCGCTATGAAGACCCAGTACTTC.

The CDR3 sequence is CASSFGQETQYF. The CDR3 bases are TGTGCCAGCAGTTTTGGGCAAGAGACCCAGTACTTC. The genes are TRBV12-3 or TRBV12-4 and TRBJ2-5, with D uncertain. The V gene lost 3 bases and the J gene lost 2 bases, with 4 bases spanning the gap. This CDR3 is built from 12 residues.

Of note for this clone: The same CDR3 also results from other DNA sequences found in this sample. The chain employs TRBV27 and TRBJ2-7; D perhaps matches TRBD1 (6 bases). CDR1 is MNHEY, CDR2 SMNVEV, per germline (reference sequence). V lost 2 bases and J 5 bases, leaving 7 bases between the germline ends. This CDR3 is built from 12 residues. CDR3 protein: CASSLGGHEQYF. The CDR3 nucleotides read TGTGCCAGCAGTTTAGGGGGCCACGAGCAGTACTTC.

Details on this clone: Germline and junction disagree at one end, which may indicate a read error. The chain joins TRBV7-9 to TRBJ2-6; weak D call: TRBD2 (5 bases). In germline, CDR1 is SEHNR, CDR2 FQNEAQ (reference sequence). The CDR3 is made up of 16 amino acids. The CDR3 DNA reads as TGTGCCAGCAGCCAACCAGACTCACTCGGGGTCAACGTCCTGACTTTC. This encodes CASSQPDSLGVNVLTF. Full variable domain (remainder filled in from reference TRBV7-9 and TRBJ2-6): DTGVSQNPRHKITKRGQNVTFRCDPISEHNRLYWYRQTLGQGPEFLTYFQNEAQLEKSRLLSDRFSAERPKGSFSTLEIQRTEQGDSAMYLCASSQPDSLGVNVLTFGAGSRLTVL.

J is TRBJ1-6 and V is TRBV28, with D perhaps matching TRBD1 (5 bases). Germline lookup yields CDR1 MDHEN and CDR2 SYDVKM. The CDR3 is made up of 16 amino acids. V lost 6 bases and J 0 bases, leaving 12 bases between the germline ends. The DNA for the CDR3 is TGTGCCAGCAGAACAGGACTGAGCTCCTATAATTCACCCCTCCACTTT. Translating gives CASRTGLSSYNSPLHF.

This chain links TRBV5-1 with TRBJ1-1; D perhaps matches TRBD1 (6 bases). The CDR3 loop spans 14 amino acids. Between the trimmed V and J ends, which lost 0 bases and 6 bases, there was a span of 12 bases. Germline V gene data show CDR1 as SGHRS and CDR2 as YFSETQ. CDR3: CASSLDRDNAEAFF. The CDR3 bases are TGCGCCAGCAGCTTGGACAGGGATAATGCTGAAGCTTTCTTT.

The chain employs TRBV11-2 and TRBJ2-1, with 7 bases fitting TRBD2. The CDR3 has 11 amino acids. Germline loops: CDR1 SGHAT, CDR2 FQNNGV. Trimming removed 5 bases from V and 16 bases from J; junction bases left unmatched: 8. DNA of the CDR3: TGTGCCAGCAGCCACGGACTAGAGACTTTCTTC. It codes for CASSHGLETFF.

This chain connects TRBV7-8 to TRBJ2-3; D remains ambiguous. Germline V gene sequence: CDR1 SGHVS, CDR2 FQNEAQ. The CDR3 consists of 15 residues. The V end lost 5 bases, the J end lost 0 bases, and 12 bases lay between the germline ends. This CDR3 is CASSEHYTSTDTQYF. CDR3 DNA: TGTGCCAGCAGCGAACACTATACTAGCACAGATACGCAGTATTTT.

The gene calls are TRBV21-1 and TRBJ2-5; the listed D gene, TRBD1, was not tested against the DNA. TRBV21-1 is a pseudogene locus. The length of the CDR3 is 14 residues. This chain's CDR3 is CASSIGQGESAQYF. For the CDR3, the DNA is TGTGCCAGCAGCATCGGACAGGGGGAATCTGCCCAGTACTTC.

Here the CDR3 reads CASSLISGASTDTQYF. The DNA of the CDR3 is TGTGCCAGCAGCTTAATTTCAGGGGCCAGCACAGATACGCAGTATTTT. V is TRBV7-9 and J is TRBJ2-3, with TRBD1 as a possible D gene (6 bases). The CDR3 spans 16 residues. Per germline, CDR1 SEHNR and CDR2 FQNEAQ (reference sequence). V was shortened by 2 bases and J by 0 bases, with 12 bases between the two germline ends.

The J gene is TRBJ1-1, the V gene TRBV28; no clear D. The CDR3 is 13 residues long. The germline CDR1 and CDR2 sequences are MDHEN and SYDVKM. CDR3: CGTQVGLNTEAFF. The DNA of the CDR3 is TGTGGAACCCAAGTAGGGCTGAACACTGAAGCTTTCTTT. Based on the CDR3 plus reference TRBV28 and TRBJ1-1, the full variable domain is DVKVTQSSRYLVKRTGEKVFLECVQDMDHENMFWYRQDPGLGLRLIYFSYDVKMKEKGDIPEGYSVSREKKERFSLILESASTNQTSMYLCGTQVGLNTEAFFGQGTRLTVV.

The chain recombines TRBV5-3 with TRBJ2-7; 8 bases agree with TRBD1. TRBV5-3 belongs to the ORF category, with a function that is uncertain. Trimming took 4 bases from V and 3 from J; bases not matched to a gene: 9. There are 15 residues in the CDR3. The CDR3 spells CARSAGNRGFYEQYF. As DNA, the CDR3 is TGTGCCAGAAGCGCGGGGAACAGGGGGTTCTACGAGCAGTACTTC.

The chain is built from TRBV5-5 and TRBJ1-2; a possible D gene is TRBD1 (6 bases). The CDR3 contains 15 residues. Germline V gene sequence: CDR1 SGHKS, CDR2 YYEKEE (reference sequence). The ends were cut back, 0 bases at V and 4 bases at J, with 13 bases in the middle. CDR3: CASSLAPPTGYGYTF. CDR3 bases: TGTGCCAGCAGCTTGGCCCCACCGACAGGCTATGGCTACACCTTC.

The V call is TRBV7-6, the J call TRBJ1-2; a possible D gene is TRBD1 (6 bases). V lost 5 bases to trimming and J lost 7 bases, with 14 bases between them. From germline, CDR1 is SGHVS and CDR2 FNYEAQ. This CDR3 region has 13 residues. This chain's CDR3 is CASSRGRGGGYTF. The DNA for the CDR3 is TGTGCCAGCAGCCGCGGGAGAGGGGGTGGCTACACCTTC.

The chain has TRBV7-9 and TRBJ2-5; D may correspond to TRBD1 or TRBD2 (5 bases each). Germline V lookup: CDR1 SEHNR, CDR2 FQNEAQ (reference sequence). The CDR3 spans 14 residues. V was clipped by 2 bases and J by 5 bases, with 12 bases between them. This chain's CDR3 is CASSLTTGRETQYF. CDR3 DNA sequence: TGTGCCAGCAGCTTAACCACGGGGCGGGAGACCCAGTACTTC.